This TCR beta chain was sequenced during a study of blood T cell repertoires in COVID-19. The repertoire was sequenced with immunoSEQ multiplex PCR; TCRdb's copy has only in-frame clones and lacks some. The table records under 300,000 clones, around 93% of them present only once. Germline CDR1 LNHDA, CDR2 SQIVND (reference sequence). V lost 5 bases to trimming and J lost 4 bases, with 11 bases between them. The CDR3 runs 13 residues. The chain carries TRBV19 and TRBJ1-2; D call uncertain. Sample: PBMCs or T cells enriched from blood (not recorded which). This TCR was recovered from a human donor in a cohort exposed to, infected with or recovered from COVID-19 (not recorded which). The donor label of this sample is uncertain. The CDR3 here is CASSHRSGYGYTF. CDR3 nucleotides: TGTGCCAGTAGTCACCGATCGGGCTATGGCTACACCTTC.